This T cell receptor beta chain was sequenced in a study of cytomegalovirus exposure and HLA in healthy donors. About this clone itself: Its antigen is undetermined.

Whole-study results and caveats: Per published accounts, TCR beta sequences correctly predicted the HLA-A and HLA-B alleles of most subjects. Per a prior analysis, the majority of TCR beta V segments were productive roughly 90% or roughly 30% of the time.

V lost 0 bases and J lost 8, with 14 bases in between. Germline CDR1 and CDR2: MNHEY and SVGAGI. This CDR3 is 16 amino acids long. PCR involved 60 Vbeta and 13 Jbeta primers. Clones were read by immunoSEQ multiplex PCR, and TCRdb kept only the in-frame ones, dropping some. Its table lists 60,000 to 75,000 clones. Sequencing input: PBMCs. J is TRBJ1-6 and V is TRBV6-5; possibly TRBD1 for D (6 bases). This TCR was sampled from a woman in her 30s in good health and CMV-seronegative. DNA for the CDR3: TGTGCCAGCAGTTACTCGGGCGACAGGAAGGATTCACCCCTCCACTTT. Translated, it gives CASSYSGDRKDSPLHF.